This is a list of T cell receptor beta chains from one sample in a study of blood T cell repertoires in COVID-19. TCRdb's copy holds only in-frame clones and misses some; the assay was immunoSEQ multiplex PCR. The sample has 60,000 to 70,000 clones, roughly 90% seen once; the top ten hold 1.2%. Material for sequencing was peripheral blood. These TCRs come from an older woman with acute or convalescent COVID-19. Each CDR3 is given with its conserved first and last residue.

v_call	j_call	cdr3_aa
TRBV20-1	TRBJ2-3	CSASTSGVPNTQYF
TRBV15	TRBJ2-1	CATSPRGSLAGTSGFLYNEQFF
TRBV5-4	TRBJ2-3	CASSLGTSWDTQYF
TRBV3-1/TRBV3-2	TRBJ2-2	CASSQVPGLTGELFF
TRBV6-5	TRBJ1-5	CASSRDSFNQPQHF
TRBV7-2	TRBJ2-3	CASSLGSGVSDTQYF
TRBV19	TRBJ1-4	CASSPGTGNEKLFF
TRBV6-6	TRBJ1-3	CASSQQGSGNTIYF
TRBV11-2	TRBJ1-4	CASSQTGGSEKLFF
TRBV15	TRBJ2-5	CATSRVLEETQYF
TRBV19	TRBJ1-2	CASSDRVYGYTF
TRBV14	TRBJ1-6	CASSLGGQGNSPLHF
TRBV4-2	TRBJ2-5	CASSQVDRDEETQYF
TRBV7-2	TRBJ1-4	CASSLDGRESEKLFF
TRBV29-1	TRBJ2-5	CSVGTGQGVLTQYF
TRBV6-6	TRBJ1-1	CASTLGLEAFF
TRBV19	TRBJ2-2	CASRLAGGSGELFF
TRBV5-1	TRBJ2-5	CASSLGRVVKKETQYF
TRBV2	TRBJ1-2	CASTGTGFGYTF
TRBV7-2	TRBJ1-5	CASSLVGGNQPQHF
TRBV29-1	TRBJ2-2	CSVGTGGIGGELFF
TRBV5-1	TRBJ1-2	CASSPTRYSGGYTF
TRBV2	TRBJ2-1	CASSEWTSAYNEQFF
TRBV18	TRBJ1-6	CASSQRTGGNSPLHF
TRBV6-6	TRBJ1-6	CASSRDRVGNDSPLHF
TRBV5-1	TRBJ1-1	CASSKIGGNTEAFF
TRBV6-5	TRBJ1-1	CASSLVRGDEAFF
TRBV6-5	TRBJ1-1	CASSYRRRGRNTEAFF
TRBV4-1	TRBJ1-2	CASSLSGTGKGYGYTF
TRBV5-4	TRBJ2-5	CASRASVQETQYF
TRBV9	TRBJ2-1	CASSASGPHNEQFF
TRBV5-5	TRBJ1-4	CASSLVAVEKLFF
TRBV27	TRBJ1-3	CASSITGSSGNTIYF
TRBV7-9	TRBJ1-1	CASHRQGNTEAFF
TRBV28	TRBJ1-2	CASSYQGASYGYTF
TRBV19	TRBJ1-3	CASSIDRWSSGNTIYF
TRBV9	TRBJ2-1	CASSVVSRPEQFF
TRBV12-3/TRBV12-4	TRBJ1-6	CASSLALGGLHF
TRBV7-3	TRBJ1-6	CASSRLGGENSPLHF
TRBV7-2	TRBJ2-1	CASSLVGANYNEQFF
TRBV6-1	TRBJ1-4	CASSEQGGREKLFF
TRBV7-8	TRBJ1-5	CASSLVGYDQPQHF
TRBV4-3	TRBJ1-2	CASSRRDSSFYGYTF
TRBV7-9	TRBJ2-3	CASSSPRTGTSTDTQYF
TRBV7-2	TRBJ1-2	CASSLATGSYGYTF
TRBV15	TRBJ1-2	CATSSRRTGTGGYTF
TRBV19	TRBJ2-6	CASSMGSGGGAGANVLTF
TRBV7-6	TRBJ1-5	CASSSGAGRNQPQHF
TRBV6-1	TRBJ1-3	CASSEDRRAAGNTIYF
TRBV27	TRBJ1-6	CASSLEGRGNSPLHF
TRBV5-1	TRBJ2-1	CASSLGGSSYNEQFF
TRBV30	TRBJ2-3	CASPGSSVITDTQYF
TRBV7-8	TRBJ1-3	CASSLPTGSSGNTIYF
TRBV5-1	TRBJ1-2	CASSLNRGPDGYTF
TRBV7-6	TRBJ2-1	CASSSTGGLYNEQFF